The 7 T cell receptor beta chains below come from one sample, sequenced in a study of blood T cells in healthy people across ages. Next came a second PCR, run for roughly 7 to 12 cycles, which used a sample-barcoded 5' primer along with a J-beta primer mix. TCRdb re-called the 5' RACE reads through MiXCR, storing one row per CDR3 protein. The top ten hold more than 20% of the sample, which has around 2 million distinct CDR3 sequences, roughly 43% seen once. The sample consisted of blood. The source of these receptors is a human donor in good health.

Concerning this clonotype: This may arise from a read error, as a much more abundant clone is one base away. CDR3 bases: TGTGCCAGCAGTCCCGGACTACCCACAGATGCGCAGTATTTT. It codes for CASSPGLPTDAQYF. The chain employs TRBV7-3 and TRBJ2-3; maybe TRBD2 (6 bases). The germline V gene encodes CDR1 SGHTA and CDR2 FQGTGA. This CDR3 contains 14 residues.

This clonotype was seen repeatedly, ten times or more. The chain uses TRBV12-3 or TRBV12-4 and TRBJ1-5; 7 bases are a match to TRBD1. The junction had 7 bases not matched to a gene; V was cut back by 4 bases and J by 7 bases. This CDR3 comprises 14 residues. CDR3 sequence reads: CASSWAGGGQPQHF. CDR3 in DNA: TGTGCCAGCAGTTGGGCAGGGGGAGGGCAGCCCCAGCATTTT.

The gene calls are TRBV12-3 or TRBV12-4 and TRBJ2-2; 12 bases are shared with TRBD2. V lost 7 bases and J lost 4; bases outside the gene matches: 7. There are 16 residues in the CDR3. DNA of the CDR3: TGTGCCAGCACCATACTAGCGGGGGGCGTCACCGGGGAGCTGTTTTTT. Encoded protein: CASTILAGGVTGELFF.

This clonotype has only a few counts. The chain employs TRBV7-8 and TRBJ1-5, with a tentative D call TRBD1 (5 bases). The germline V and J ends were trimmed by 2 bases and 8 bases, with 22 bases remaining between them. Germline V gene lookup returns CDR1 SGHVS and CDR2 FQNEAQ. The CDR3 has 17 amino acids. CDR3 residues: CASSLLGRLGEREPQHF. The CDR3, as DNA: TGTGCCAGCAGCTTATTAGGTCGGTTAGGGGAGAGGGAGCCCCAGCATTTT.

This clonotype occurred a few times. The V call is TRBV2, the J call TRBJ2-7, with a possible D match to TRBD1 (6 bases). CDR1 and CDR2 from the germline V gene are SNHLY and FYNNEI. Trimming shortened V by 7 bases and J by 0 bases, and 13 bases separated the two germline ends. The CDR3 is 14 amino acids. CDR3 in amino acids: CASTRTVNSYEQYF. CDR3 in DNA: TGTGCCAGCACTCGGACAGTAAACTCCTACGAGCAGTACTTC.

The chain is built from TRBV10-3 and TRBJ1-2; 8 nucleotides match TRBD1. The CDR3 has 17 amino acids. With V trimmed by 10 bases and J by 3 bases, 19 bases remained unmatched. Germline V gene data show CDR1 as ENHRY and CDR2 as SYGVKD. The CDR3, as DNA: TGTGCCACCACCAGCGAATACGACGACAGGGGAGACTATGGCTACACCTTC. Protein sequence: CATTSEYDDRGDYGYTF.

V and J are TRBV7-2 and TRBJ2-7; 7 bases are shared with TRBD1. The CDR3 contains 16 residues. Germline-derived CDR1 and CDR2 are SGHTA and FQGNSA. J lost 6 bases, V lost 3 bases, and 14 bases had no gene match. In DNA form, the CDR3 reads TGTGCCAGCAGCTTTGGGTCGACAGGGTCGACGCGCGAGCAGTACTTC. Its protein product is CASSFGSTGSTREQYF.